The 5 T cell receptor beta chains below all came from one sample that was sequenced in a study of metastatic and nonmetastatic thyroid tumors. MiXCR re-clonotyped the PCR reads for TCRdb. The data show some 86,000 clones, around 12% seen once. Prior to thyroid surgery, none of the patients had received any treatment. Sequencing input: tumor tissue. These receptors were collected from a female donor with papillary thyroid cancer or a benign thyroid nodule (not recorded which). Some clones in this sample may be carry-over from other donors' samples.

This clone has at least ten counts. This chain connects TRBV13 to TRBJ2-1; 9 bases match TRBD2. The CDR3 is 16 amino acids. J gave up 6 bases and V 1 base, and 7 bases lay outside the gene matches. Germline loops: CDR1 PRHDT, CDR2 FYEKMQ (reference sequence). CDR3 loop: CASSLVAGGGSNEQFF. CDR3 nucleotide sequence: TGTGCCAGCAGCTTAGTGGCGGGAGGGGGTAGCAATGAGCAGTTCTTC.

This clone was recorded many times. This chain links TRBV20-1 with TRBJ2-2; no firm D call. The CDR3 spans 13 residues. Trimming pared 3 bases from V and 6 bases from J, leaving 11 bases between. Germline V gene sequence: CDR1 DFQATT, CDR2 SNEGSKA (reference sequence). CDR3 DNA: TGCAGTGCTAGCGCCCCTAGGCCCGGGGAGCTGTTTTTT. Residues: CSASAPRPGELFF.

Comments on this clone: This could be a read error, since a much larger clone is one nucleotide away. This same CDR3 is encoded by further DNA sequences in the sample. CDR3 nucleotides: TGTGCCATCAGTCAGTCAGGGAGCAACCAGCCCCAGCATTTT. It is translated as CAISQSGSNQPQHF. V and J are TRBV10-3 and TRBJ1-5, with D possibly TRBD1 on 5 matching bases. The CDR3 has 14 amino acids. Germline V lookup: CDR1 ENHRY, CDR2 SYGVKD.

Many counts were recorded for this clone. The same CDR3 arises from other DNA sequences in this sample as well. V usage is TRBV18 and J usage is TRBJ2-6; D perhaps matches TRBD2 (6 bases). V shed 4 bases and J shed 0 bases, with 13 bases lying between them. The germline V gene encodes CDR1 KGHSH and CDR2 LQKENI. The CDR3 runs to 17 residues. CDR3 protein: CASSLAAGYSGANVLTF. The CDR3 DNA follows: TGTGCCAGCTCACTAGCAGCGGGTTACTCTGGGGCCAACGTCCTGACTTTC.

Ten or more counts support this clone. The rearrangement joins TRBV11-2 to TRBJ1-1; 9 positions match TRBD1. The V segment lost 6 bases and the J segment 10 bases; nucleotides outside the gene matches: 9. This CDR3 is 13 amino acids long. Germline loops: CDR1 SGHAT, CDR2 FQNNGV. The CDR3, as DNA: TGTGCCAGCAGTCCCAGGGACAGGGATCGAGCTTTCTTT. The encoded protein is CASSPRDRDRAFF.